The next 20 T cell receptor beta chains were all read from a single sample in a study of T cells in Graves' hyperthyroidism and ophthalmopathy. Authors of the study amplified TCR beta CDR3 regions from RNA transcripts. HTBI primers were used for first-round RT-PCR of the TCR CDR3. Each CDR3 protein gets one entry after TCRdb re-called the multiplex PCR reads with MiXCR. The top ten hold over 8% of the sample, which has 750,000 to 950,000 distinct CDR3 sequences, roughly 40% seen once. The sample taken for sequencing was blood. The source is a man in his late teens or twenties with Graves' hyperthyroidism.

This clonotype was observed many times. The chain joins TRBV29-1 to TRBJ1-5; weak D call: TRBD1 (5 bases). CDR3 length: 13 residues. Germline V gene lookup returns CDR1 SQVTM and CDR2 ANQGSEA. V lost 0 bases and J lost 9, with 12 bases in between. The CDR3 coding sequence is TGCAGCGTTGAAGAAGGGGACGGCGGGCCCCAGCATTTT. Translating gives CSVEEGDGGPQHF. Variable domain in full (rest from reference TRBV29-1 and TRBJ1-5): SAVISQKPSRDICQRGTSLTIQCQVDSQVTMMFWYRQQPGQSLTLIATANQGSEATYESGFVIDKFPISRPNLTFSTLTVSNMSPEDSSIYLCSVEEGDGGPQHFGDGTRLSIL.

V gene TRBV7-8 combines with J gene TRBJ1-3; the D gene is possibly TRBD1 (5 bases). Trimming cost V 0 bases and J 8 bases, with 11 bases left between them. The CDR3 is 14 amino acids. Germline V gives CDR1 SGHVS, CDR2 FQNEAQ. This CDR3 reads CASSLARRGDTIYF. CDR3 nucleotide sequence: TGTGCCAGCAGCTTAGCGCGTCGAGGGGACACCATATATTTT.

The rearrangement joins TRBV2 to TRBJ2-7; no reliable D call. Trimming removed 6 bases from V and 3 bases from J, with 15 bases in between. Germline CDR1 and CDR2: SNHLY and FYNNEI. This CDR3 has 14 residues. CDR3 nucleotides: TGTGCCAGCAGCCAAGAAAGCGTCGTCTACGAGCAGTACTTC. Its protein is CASSQESVVYEQYF.

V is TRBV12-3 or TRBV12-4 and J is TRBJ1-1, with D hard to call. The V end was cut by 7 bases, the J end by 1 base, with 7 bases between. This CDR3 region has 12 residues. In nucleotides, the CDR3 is TGTGCCAGCATTATCGGGAACACTGAAGCTTTCTTT. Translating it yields CASIIGNTEAFF.

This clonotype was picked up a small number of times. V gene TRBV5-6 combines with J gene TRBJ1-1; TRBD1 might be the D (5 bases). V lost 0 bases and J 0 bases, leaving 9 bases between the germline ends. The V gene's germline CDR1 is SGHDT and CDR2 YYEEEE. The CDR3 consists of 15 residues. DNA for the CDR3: TGTGCCAGCAGCTTGGGGACAATCATGAACACTGAAGCTTTCTTT. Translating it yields CASSLGTIMNTEAFF.

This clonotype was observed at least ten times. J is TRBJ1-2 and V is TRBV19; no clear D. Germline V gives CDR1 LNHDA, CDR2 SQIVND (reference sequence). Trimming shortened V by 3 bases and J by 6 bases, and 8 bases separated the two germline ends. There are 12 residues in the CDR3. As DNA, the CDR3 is TGTGCCAGTAGTATTTACACCGATGGCTACACCTTC. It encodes CASSIYTDGYTF.

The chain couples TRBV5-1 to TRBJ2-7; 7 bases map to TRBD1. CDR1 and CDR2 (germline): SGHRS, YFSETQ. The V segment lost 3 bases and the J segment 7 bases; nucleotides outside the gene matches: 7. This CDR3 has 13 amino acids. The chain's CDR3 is CASSSTGVAEQYF. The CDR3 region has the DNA TGCGCCAGCAGCTCCACAGGGGTAGCGGAGCAGTACTTC.

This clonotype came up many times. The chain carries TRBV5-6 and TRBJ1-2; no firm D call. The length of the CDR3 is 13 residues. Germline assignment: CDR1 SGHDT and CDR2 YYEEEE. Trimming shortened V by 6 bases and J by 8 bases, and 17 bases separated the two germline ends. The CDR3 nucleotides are TGTGCCAGCACCGGCGGTCTCAAGATCGGCTACACCTTC. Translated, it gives CASTGGLKIGYTF.

The CDR3 nucleotides are TGTGCCAGCAGTGAATATGTACAGGGACTTAATTCACCCCTCCACTTT. Its translation: CASSEYVQGLNSPLHF. This rearrangement joins TRBV25-1 to TRBJ1-6; perhaps TRBD1 as D (6 bases). The CDR3 contains 16 residues. Germline-derived CDR1 and CDR2 are MGHDK and SYGVNS. Trimming pared 0 bases from V and 6 bases from J, leaving 12 bases between.

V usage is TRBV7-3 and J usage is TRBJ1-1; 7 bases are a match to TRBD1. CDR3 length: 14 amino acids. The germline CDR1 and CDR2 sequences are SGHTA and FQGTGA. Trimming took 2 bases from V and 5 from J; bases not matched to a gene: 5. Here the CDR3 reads CASSLGTDRTEAFF. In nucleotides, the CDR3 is TGTGCCAGCAGCTTAGGGACAGACCGGACTGAAGCTTTCTTT.

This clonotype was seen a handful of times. CDR3 region: CASSLEDVNTEAFF. The CDR3 coding sequence is TGTGCCAGCAGCTTAGAAGATGTGAACACTGAAGCTTTCTTT. The chain has TRBV7-9 and TRBJ1-1, with D uncertain. The germline gives CDR1 SEHNR, CDR2 FQNEAQ (reference sequence). Trimming removed 1 base at V and 0 bases at J, with 6 bases between. The CDR3 loop spans 14 amino acids.

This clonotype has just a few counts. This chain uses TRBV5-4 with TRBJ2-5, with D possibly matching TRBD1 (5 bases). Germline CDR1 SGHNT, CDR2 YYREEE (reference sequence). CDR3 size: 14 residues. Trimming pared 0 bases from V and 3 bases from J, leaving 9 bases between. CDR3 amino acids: CASSLVGREETQYF. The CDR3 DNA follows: TGTGCCAGCAGCTTGGTGGGCAGGGAAGAGACCCAGTACTTC. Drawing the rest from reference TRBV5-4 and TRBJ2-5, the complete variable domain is ETGVTQSPTHLIKTRGQQVTLRCSSQSGHNTVSWYQQALGQGPQFIFQYYREEENGRGNFPPRFSGLQFPNYSSELNVNALELDDSALYLCASSLVGREETQYFGPGTRLLVL.

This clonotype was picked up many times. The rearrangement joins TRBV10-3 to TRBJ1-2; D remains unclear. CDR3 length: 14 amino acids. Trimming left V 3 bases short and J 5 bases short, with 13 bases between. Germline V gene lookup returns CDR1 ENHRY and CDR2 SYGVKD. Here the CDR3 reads CAISDDRWNYGYTF. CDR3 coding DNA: TGTGCCATCAGTGATGACCGATGGAATTATGGCTACACCTTC.

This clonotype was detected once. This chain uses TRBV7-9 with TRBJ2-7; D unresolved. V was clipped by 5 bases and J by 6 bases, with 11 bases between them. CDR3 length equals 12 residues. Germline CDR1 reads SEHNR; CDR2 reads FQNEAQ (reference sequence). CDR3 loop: CASSHVGSEQYF. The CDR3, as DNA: TGTGCCAGCAGCCATGTCGGTTCCGAGCAGTACTTC. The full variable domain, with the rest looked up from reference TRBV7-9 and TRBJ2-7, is DTGVSQNPRHKITKRGQNVTFRCDPISEHNRLYWYRQTLGQGPEFLTYFQNEAQLEKSRLLSDRFSAERPKGSFSTLEIQRTEQGDSAMYLCASSHVGSEQYFGPGTRLTVT.

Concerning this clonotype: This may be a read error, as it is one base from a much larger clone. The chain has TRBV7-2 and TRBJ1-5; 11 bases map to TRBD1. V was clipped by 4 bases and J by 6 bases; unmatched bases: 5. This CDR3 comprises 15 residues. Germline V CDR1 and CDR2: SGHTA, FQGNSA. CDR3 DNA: TGTGCCAGCAGCTGTGGACAGGGGGCGATTCAGCCCCAGCATTTT. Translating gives CASSCGQGAIQPQHF.

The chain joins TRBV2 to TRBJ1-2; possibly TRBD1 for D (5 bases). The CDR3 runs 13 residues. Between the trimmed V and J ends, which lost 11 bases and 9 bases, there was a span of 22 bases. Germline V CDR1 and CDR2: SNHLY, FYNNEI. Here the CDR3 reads CAARGGAGISYTF. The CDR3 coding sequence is TGTGCCGCACGTGGAGGGGCCGGGATCAGCTACACCTTC.

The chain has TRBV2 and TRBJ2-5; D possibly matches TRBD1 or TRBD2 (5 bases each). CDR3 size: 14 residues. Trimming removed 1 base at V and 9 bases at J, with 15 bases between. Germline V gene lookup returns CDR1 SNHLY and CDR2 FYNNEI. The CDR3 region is CASSEGQGESSQYF. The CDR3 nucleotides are TGTGCCAGCAGTGAAGGGCAAGGGGAGAGTTCCCAGTACTTC.

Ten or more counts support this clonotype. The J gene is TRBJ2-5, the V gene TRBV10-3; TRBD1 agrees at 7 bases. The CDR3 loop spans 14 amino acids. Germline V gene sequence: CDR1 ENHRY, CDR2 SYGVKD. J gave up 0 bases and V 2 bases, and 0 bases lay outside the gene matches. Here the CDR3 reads CAISETGDQETQYF. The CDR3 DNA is TGTGCCATCAGTGAGACAGGGGACCAAGAGACCCAGTACTTC.

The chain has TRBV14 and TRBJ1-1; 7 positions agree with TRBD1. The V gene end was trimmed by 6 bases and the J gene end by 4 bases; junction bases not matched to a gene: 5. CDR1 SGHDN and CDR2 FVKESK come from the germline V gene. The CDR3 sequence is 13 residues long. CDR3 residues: CASSETGITEAFF. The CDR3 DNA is TGTGCCAGCAGTGAGACAGGGATCACTGAAGCTTTCTTT. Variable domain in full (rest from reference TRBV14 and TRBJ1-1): EAGVTQFPSHSVIEKGQTVTLRCDPISGHDNLYWYRRVMGKEIKFLLHFVKESKQDESGMPNNRFLAERTGGTYSTLKVQPAELEDSGVYFCASSETGITEAFFGQGTRLTVV.

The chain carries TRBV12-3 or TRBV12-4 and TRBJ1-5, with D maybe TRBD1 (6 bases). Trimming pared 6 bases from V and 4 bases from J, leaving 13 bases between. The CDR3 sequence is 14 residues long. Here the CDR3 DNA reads TGTGCCAGCAGCGACCAAACAGGGAATCAGCCCCAGCATTTT. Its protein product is CASSDQTGNQPQHF.